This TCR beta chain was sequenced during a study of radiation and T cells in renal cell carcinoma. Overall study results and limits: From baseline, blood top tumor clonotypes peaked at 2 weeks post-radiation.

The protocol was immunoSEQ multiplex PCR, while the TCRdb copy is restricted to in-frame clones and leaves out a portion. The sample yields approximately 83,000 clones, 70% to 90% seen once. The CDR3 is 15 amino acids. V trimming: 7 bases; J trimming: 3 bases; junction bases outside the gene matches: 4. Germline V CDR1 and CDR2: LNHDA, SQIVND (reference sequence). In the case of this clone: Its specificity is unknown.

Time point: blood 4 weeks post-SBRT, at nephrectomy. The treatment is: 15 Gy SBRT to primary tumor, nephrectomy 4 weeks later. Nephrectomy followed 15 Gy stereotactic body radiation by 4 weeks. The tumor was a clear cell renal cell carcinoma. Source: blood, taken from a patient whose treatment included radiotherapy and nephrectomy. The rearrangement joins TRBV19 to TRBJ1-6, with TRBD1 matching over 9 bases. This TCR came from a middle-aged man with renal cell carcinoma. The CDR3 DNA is TGTGCCAGTACCGAGGGACAGGGCTATAATTCACCCCTCCACTTT. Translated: CASTEGQGYNSPLHF.